The 5 T cell receptor beta chains in this list originate from one sample, sequenced in a study of PD-1 blockade in classical Hodgkin lymphoma. Brentuximab vedotin exposure varied among the patients, all of whom had relapsed after autologous stem cell transplantation. Using immunoSEQ multiplex PCR, the repertoire was profiled, and TCRdb retains in-frame clones only, with some absent. Of 39,000 or so clones in the sample, 85% to 90% were seen once. The starting material was peripheral blood mononuclear cells (PBMCs), obtained before the second cycle of nivolumab. The source of these receptors is a human donor with classical Hodgkin lymphoma.

The chain combines TRBV19 with TRBJ1-5; weak D call: TRBD1 (6 bases). Trimming stripped 5 bases from V and 6 bases from J, with 17 bases between. CDR1 is LNHDA, CDR2 SQIVND, per germline (reference sequence). The CDR3 is 15 residues long. The CDR3 spells CASSLPGEESQPQHF. DNA for the CDR3: TGTGCCAGTAGTTTGCCAGGGGAAGAGAGTCAGCCCCAGCATTTT.

This chain links TRBV6-5 with TRBJ1-3; D remains unclear. Trimming left V 0 bases short and J 0 bases short, with 3 bases between. The CDR3 runs to 14 residues. Germline V gene sequence: CDR1 MNHEY, CDR2 SVGAGI. The CDR3, as DNA: TGTGCCAGCAGTTACTCGGGCTCTGGAAACACCATATATTTT. Its translation: CASSYSGSGNTIYF.

The chain uses TRBV6-1 and TRBJ1-4, with no clear D. V lost 3 bases to trimming and J lost 8 bases, with 13 bases between them. The CDR3 has 14 residues. Germline values: CDR1 MNHNS, CDR2 SASEGT. The CDR3 region has the DNA TGTGCCAGCAGTGACCGCGGAGTTCAGGAAAAACTGTTTTTT. Amino acids: CASSDRGVQEKLFF.

The chain employs TRBV7-8 and TRBJ2-7; perhaps TRBD2 as D (5 bases). Between the trimmed V and J ends, which lost 3 bases and 1 base, there was a span of 10 bases. Germline lookup yields CDR1 SGHVS and CDR2 FQNEAQ. The CDR3 runs to 14 residues. CDR3: CASSFLGMSYEQYF. CDR3 DNA: TGTGCCAGCAGCTTTCTCGGGATGTCCTACGAGCAGTACTTC.

About this clone itself: The sample contains more than one DNA sequence encoding this CDR3. The chain uses TRBV29-1 and TRBJ2-3; D is unresolved. Germline CDR1 SQVTM, CDR2 ANQGSEA. The ends were cut back, 1 base at V and 2 bases at J, with 7 bases in the middle. The CDR3 covers 13 residues. The DNA for the CDR3 is TGCAGCGTTGAAGGTACAACCACAGATACGCAGTATTTT. Translation gives CSVEGTTTDTQYF.